This T cell receptor (beta chain) was documented in a study of blood T cell repertoires in COVID-19. At the level of the study: Some COVID-19 samples were acute and others convalescent; all came from the United States, Italy and Spain. In each case, the material was cDNA or gDNA derived from T cells, B-cell-depleted T cells, or PBMCs.

The repertoire was sequenced with immunoSEQ multiplex PCR; TCRdb's copy has only in-frame clones and lacks some. This table has 250,000 to 300,000 clones, roughly 85% appearing once. CDR1 and CDR2 from the germline V gene are MDHEN and SYDVKM. V was shortened by 1 base and J by 0 bases, with 10 bases between the two germline ends. The CDR3 runs 16 residues. The sequencing sample was made of peripheral blood. The gene calls are TRBV28 and TRBJ2-1; possibly TRBD2 for D (5 bases). This TCR was sampled from a man aged 45-65 years with active or convalescent COVID-19. CDR3 sequence reads: CASSLSRESSYNEQFF. CDR3 in DNA: TGTGCCAGCAGTTTATCCCGGGAAAGCTCCTACAATGAGCAGTTCTTC.